This entry describes one TCR beta chain. This CDR3 is built from 14 residues. V was clipped by 6 bases and J by 4 bases; unmatched bases: 5. Germline assignment: CDR1 LNHDA and CDR2 SQIVND (reference sequence). The data stem from a study of blood T cell repertoires in COVID-19. Across the study: Samples representing acute and convalescent COVID-19 were sourced from the United States, Italy and Spain. The analysed material was cDNA or gDNA that came from T cells, B-cell-depleted T cells, or PBMCs.

Original analysis: Using reference gene primer amplification, nucleated cell counts were estimated. TCRdb's table, derived via immunoSEQ multiplex PCR, lists solely in-frame clones and lacks some. The D gene and trimming were derived from the DNA, and the V and J assignments and clone size from that table. In the table there are hundreds of thousands of clones, around 90% of which are singletons. Sequenced: peripheral blood. The chain carries TRBV19 and TRBJ2-5, with TRBD2 identical over 10 bases. The TCR was taken from a man aged 55 to 70 who had recovered from COVID-19. CDR3 in amino acids: CASSSSGRRETQYF. CDR3 nucleotides: TGTGCCAGTAGCTCTAGCGGGAGACGAGAGACCCAGTACTTC.